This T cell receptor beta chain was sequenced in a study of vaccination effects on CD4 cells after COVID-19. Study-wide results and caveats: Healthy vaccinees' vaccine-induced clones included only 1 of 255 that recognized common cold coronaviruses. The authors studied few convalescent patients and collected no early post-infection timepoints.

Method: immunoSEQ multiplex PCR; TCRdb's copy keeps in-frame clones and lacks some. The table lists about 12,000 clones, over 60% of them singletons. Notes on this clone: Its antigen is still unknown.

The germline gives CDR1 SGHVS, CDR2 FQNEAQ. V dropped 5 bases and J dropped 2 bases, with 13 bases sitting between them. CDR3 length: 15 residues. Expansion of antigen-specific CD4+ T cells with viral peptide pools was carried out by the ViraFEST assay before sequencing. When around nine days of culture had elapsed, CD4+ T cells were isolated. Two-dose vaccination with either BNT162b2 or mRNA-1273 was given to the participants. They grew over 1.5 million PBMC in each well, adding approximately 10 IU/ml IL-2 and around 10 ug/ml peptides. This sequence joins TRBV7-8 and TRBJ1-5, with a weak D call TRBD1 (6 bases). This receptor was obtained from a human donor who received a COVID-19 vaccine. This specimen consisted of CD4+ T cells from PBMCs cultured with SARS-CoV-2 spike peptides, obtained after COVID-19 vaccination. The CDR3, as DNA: TGTGCCAGCAGCCCCAAAAACAGGGGCAATCAGCCCCAGCATTTT. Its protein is CASSPKNRGNQPQHF.